These 14 T cell receptor beta chains were sequenced from one sample in a study of blood T cell repertoires in COVID-19. Generated by immunoSEQ multiplex PCR, the TCRdb table keeps only in-frame clones and is missing some. The repertoire includes some 320,000 clones, around 87% of them detected once, and about 5.7% sits in the top ten. Sample: PBMCs or T cells enriched from blood (not recorded which). These receptors all stem from a woman aged 30 to 39 who had recovered from COVID-19.

In this sample, this clone turned up a few times. V is TRBV5-1 and J is TRBJ2-2, with D possibly TRBD1 on 6 matching bases. The V and J ends lost 5 bases and 8 bases respectively, with 10 bases between them. The CDR3 is 12 residues long. Germline CDR1 SGHRS, CDR2 YFSETQ. CDR3 sequence: CASRGGTGELFF. The CDR3 nucleotides read TGCGCCAGCAGAGGGGGAACTGGGGAGCTGTTTTTT.

The chain links TRBV13 to TRBJ2-1, with D possibly matching TRBD2 (5 bases). Germline assignment: CDR1 PRHDT and CDR2 FYEKMQ (reference sequence). CDR3 length: 15 amino acids. The V end was cut by 6 bases, the J end by 0 bases, with 12 bases between. The CDR3 DNA reads as TGTGCCAGCAGTTCCCTAGCTTTCTCCTACAATGAGCAGTTCTTC. Translating gives CASSSLAFSYNEQFF.

This chain connects TRBV2 to TRBJ1-1; D call uncertain. Trimming stripped 3 bases from V and 0 bases from J, with 11 bases between. The CDR3 sequence is 15 residues long. Per the germline V gene, CDR1 is SNHLY and CDR2 is FYNNEI. DNA for the CDR3: TGTGCCAGCAGTGAGGTTTGGCGGGTGAACACTGAAGCTTTCTTT. This encodes CASSEVWRVNTEAFF.

The genes are TRBV10-3 and TRBJ2-7; D may be TRBD2 (5 bases). This CDR3 has 13 residues. Germline CDR1 reads ENHRY; CDR2 reads SYGVKD. V was clipped by 10 bases and J by 6 bases, with 19 bases between them. CDR3 DNA: TGTGCCACCCGGGGAATATCGCTCTCCGAGCAGTACTTC. As protein: CATRGISLSEQYF.

This rearrangement joins TRBV28 to TRBJ2-1; 8 bases agree with TRBD1. Germline V gene data show CDR1 as MDHEN and CDR2 as SYDVKM. Trimming removed 2 bases from V and 9 bases from J; junction bases left unmatched: 6. The CDR3 contains 14 residues. CDR3: CASSLPGGSGEQFF. DNA of the CDR3: TGTGCCAGCAGTTTACCAGGGGGCTCAGGTGAGCAGTTCTTC.

This clone is a singleton in its sample. V usage is TRBV5-1 and J usage is TRBJ2-3; 8 bases fit TRBD1. The germline V gene encodes CDR1 SGHRS and CDR2 YFSETQ. The length of the CDR3 is 16 residues. V shed 4 bases, J shed 2 bases, and the junction held 9 bases outside the gene matches. CDR3 sequence: CASSPARTGNTDTQYF. As DNA, the CDR3 is TGCGCCAGCAGCCCGGCGAGGACAGGGAACACAGATACGCAGTATTTT.

This sequence joins TRBV7-2 and TRBJ1-3; 7 bases fit TRBD1. The CDR3 totals 15 residues. The V gene end was trimmed by 5 bases and the J gene end by 8 bases; junction bases not matched to a gene: 12. Germline assignment: CDR1 SGHTA and CDR2 FQGNSA. This CDR3 reads CASSPTSTGIDTIYF. In DNA form, the CDR3 reads TGTGCCAGCAGCCCTACCTCGACAGGGATCGACACCATATATTTT.

This chain joins TRBV13 and TRBJ2-5, with 13 nucleotides matching TRBD2. Germline V gene data show CDR1 as PRHDT and CDR2 as FYEKMQ (reference sequence). With V trimmed by 5 bases and J by 2 bases, 8 bases remained unmatched. The CDR3 is 17 amino acids. The CDR3 spells CASSQGLAGILQETQYF. DNA for the CDR3: TGTGCCAGCAGCCAGGGACTAGCGGGGATACTGCAAGAGACCCAGTACTTC.

A single count supports this clone. V and J are TRBV6-5 and TRBJ2-1, with a possible D match to TRBD2 (6 bases). The V end lost 6 bases, the J end lost 9 bases, and 9 bases lay between the germline ends. The germline V gene encodes CDR1 MNHEY and CDR2 SVGAGI. This CDR3 region has 11 residues. The chain's CDR3 is CASRRGSEQFF. The DNA of the CDR3 is TGTGCCAGCAGGCGGGGAAGTGAGCAGTTCTTC.

The chain uses TRBV5-1 and TRBJ2-6; D remains unclear. CDR1 is SGHRS and CDR2 is YFSETQ in the germline V gene. V dropped 0 bases and J dropped 0 bases, with 4 bases sitting between them. This CDR3 has 15 amino acids. This chain's CDR3 is CASSLVNSGANVLTF. CDR3 nucleotides: TGCGCCAGCAGCTTGGTAAACTCTGGGGCCAACGTCCTGACTTTC.

The genes are TRBV6-1 and TRBJ1-2; the D is unclear. This CDR3 spans 15 amino acids. The germline V gene has CDR1 MNHNS and CDR2 SASEGT. V was pared by 0 bases and J by 5 bases, with 13 bases between. CDR3 residues: CASSEAGRLAYGYTF. Written as DNA, the CDR3 is TGTGCCAGCAGTGAAGCCGGCAGGTTGGCGTATGGCTACACCTTC.

The V gene is TRBV5-1, the J gene TRBJ1-1, with 9 nucleotides matching TRBD1. With 1 base clipped from V and 4 bases from J, the junction kept 2 bases outside the gene matches. Germline loops: CDR1 SGHRS, CDR2 YFSETQ. CDR3 length: 14 residues. CDR3 nucleotides: TGCGCCAGCAGCTTGAGGGACAGGGCCACTGAAGCTTTCTTT. This codes for CASSLRDRATEAFF.

The rearrangement joins TRBV5-1 to TRBJ2-3, with 7 bases matching TRBD1. V dropped 2 bases and J dropped 6; count of bases not matched to a gene: 9. The CDR3 covers 15 residues. The V gene's germline CDR1 is SGHRS and CDR2 YFSETQ. The CDR3 DNA reads as TGCGCCAGCAGCTTCGAAGGCAGGGGGACGGATACGCAGTATTTT. This encodes CASSFEGRGTDTQYF.

This chain links TRBV28 with TRBJ2-7; D might be TRBD2 (6 bases). Trimming removed 1 base at V and 2 bases at J, with 9 bases between. Per germline, CDR1 MDHEN and CDR2 SYDVKM. CDR3 length equals 14 residues. The CDR3 DNA follows: TGTGCCAGCAGTTTATTGCGGGGCGCCTACGAGCAGTACTTC. Its translation: CASSLLRGAYEQYF. The variable domain in full, with the rest retrieved from reference TRBV28 and TRBJ2-7, is DVKVTQSSRYLVKRTGEKVFLECVQDMDHENMFWYRQDPGLGLRLIYFSYDVKMKEKGDIPEGYSVSREKKERFSLILESASTNQTSMYLCASSLLRGAYEQYFGPGTRLTVT.